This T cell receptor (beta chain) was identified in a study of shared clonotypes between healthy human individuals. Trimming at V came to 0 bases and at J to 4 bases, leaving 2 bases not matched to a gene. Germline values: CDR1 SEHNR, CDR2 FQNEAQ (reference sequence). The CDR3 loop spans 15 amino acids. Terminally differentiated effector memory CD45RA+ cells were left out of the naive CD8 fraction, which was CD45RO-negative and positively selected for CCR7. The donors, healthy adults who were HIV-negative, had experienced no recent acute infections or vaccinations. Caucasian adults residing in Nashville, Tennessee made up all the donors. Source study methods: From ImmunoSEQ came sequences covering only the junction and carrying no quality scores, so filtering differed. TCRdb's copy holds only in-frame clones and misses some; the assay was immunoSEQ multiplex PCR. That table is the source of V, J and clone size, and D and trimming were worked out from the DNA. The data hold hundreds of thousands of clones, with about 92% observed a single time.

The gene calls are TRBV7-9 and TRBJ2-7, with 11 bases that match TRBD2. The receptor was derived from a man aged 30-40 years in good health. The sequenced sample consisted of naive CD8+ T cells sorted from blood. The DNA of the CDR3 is TGTGCCAGCAGCTTAGCGGCTAGCGGGAGGTACGAGCAGTACTTC. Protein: CASSLAASGRYEQYF.